What follows is one TCR beta chain and its context. These data come from a study of control samples from healthy donors and cancer patients. V dropped 0 bases and J dropped 7; count of bases not matched to a gene: 9. This CDR3 region has 15 residues. Germline V gene data show CDR1 as SGDLS and CDR2 as YYNGEE. Produced via immunoSEQ multiplex PCR; TCRdb's table is partial and in-frame only. The data contain approximately 66,000 clones, nearly 90% of them singletons. The chain joins TRBV9 to TRBJ1-2; 7 positions match TRBD1. Sequencing used PBMCs. The sequence came from a man aged 55 to 70 with colorectal cancer. The CDR3, as DNA: TGTGCCAGCAGCGTAGATCCAGGGGGTCCTATTGGCTACACCTTC. Translating gives CASSVDPGGPIGYTF.